This T cell receptor (beta chain) was documented in a study of blood T cell repertoires in COVID-19. In the study overall: Acute and convalescent COVID-19 samples came from the United States, Italy and Spain. From T cells, B-cell-depleted T cells, or PBMCs came the material, which was cDNA or gDNA.

In the authors' methods: By means of reference gene primer amplification, nucleated cell counts were estimated. Only in-frame clones appear in the TCRdb table, and some are missing; sequencing was by immunoSEQ multiplex PCR. The V and J calls and the clone size are those of that table, but D and trimming were determined from the DNA. The table has about 100,000 clones, approximately 81% seen once. V was pared by 6 bases and J by 1 base, with 15 bases between. Per the germline V gene, CDR1 is KGHSH and CDR2 is LQKENI. The CDR3 consists of 15 residues. The chain is built from TRBV18 and TRBJ1-1, with D unresolved. The sequence was collected from a human donor in a cohort sampled during active COVID-19. The sample comprised peripheral blood. In DNA, the CDR3 is TGTGCCAGCTCGACTGGACTCAAGGGGAACACTGAAGCTTTCTTT. The encoded protein is CASSTGLKGNTEAFF.